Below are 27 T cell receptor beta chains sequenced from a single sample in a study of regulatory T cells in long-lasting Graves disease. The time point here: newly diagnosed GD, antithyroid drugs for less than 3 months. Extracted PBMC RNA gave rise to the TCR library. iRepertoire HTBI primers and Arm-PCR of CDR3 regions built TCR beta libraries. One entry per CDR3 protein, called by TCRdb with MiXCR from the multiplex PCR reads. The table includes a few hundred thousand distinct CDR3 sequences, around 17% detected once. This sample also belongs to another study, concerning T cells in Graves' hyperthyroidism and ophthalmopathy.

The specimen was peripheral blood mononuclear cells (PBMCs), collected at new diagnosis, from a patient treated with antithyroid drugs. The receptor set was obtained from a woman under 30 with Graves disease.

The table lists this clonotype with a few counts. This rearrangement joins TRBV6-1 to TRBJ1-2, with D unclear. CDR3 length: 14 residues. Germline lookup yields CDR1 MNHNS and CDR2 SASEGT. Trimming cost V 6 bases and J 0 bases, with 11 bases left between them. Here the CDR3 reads CASSRAVANYGYTF. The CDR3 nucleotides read TGTGCCAGCAGCAGAGCAGTGGCTAACTATGGCTACACCTTC.

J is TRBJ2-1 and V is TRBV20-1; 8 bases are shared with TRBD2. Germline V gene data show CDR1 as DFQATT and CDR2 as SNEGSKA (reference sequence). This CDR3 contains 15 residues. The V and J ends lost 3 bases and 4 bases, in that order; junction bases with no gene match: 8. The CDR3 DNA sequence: TGCAGTGCTAGTCGGACTAGCAGTGGGTACAATGAGCAGTTCTTC. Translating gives CSASRTSSGYNEQFF.

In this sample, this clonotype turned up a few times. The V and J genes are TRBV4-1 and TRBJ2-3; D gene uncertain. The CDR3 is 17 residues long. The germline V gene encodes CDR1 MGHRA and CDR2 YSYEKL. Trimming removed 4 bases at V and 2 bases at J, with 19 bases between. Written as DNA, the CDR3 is TGCGCCAGCAGCCGACGCCGACCCCCTGAATCCACAGATACGCAGTATTTT. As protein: CASSRRRPPESTDTQYF.

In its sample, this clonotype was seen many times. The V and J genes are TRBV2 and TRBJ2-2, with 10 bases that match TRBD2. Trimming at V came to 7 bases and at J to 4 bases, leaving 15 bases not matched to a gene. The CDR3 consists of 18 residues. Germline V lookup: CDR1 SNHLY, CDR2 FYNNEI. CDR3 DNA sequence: TGTGCCAGCATGGGGGCTGCTAGCGGGAGAGCTCGCACCGGGGAGCTGTTTTTT. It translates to CASMGAASGRARTGELFF. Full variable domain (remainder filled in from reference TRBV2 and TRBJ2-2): EPEVTQTPSHQVTQMGQEVILRCVPISNHLYFYWYRQILGQKVEFLVSFYNNEISEKSEIFDDQFSVERPDGSNFTLKIRSTKLEDSAMYFCASMGAASGRARTGELFFGEGSRLTVL.

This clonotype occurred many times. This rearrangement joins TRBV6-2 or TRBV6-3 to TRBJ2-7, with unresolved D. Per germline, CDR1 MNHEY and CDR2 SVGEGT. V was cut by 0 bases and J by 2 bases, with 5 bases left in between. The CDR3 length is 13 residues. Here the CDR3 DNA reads TGTGCCAGCAGTTACTCTCGGCCCTACGAGCAGTACTTC. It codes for CASSYSRPYEQYF.

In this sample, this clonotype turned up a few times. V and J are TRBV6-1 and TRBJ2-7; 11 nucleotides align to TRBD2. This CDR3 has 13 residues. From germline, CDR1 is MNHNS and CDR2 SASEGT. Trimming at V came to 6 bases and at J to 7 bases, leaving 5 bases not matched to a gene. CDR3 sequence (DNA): TGTGCCAGCAGAACTAGCGGGAGAATGGAGCAGTACTTC. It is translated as CASRTSGRMEQYF.

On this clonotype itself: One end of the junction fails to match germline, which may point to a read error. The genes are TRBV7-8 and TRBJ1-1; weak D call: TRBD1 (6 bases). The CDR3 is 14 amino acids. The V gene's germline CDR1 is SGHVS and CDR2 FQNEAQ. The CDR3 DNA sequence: TGTGCCAGCATCTTACAGGGCCGTTACGCTGAAGCTTTCTTT. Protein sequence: CASILQGRYAEAFF.

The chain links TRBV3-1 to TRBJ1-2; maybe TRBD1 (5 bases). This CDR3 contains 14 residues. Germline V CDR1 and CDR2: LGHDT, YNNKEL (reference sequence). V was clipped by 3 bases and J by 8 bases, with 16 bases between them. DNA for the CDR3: TGTGCCAGCAGCCACGGGACGGCCCGCGGGGGCTACACCTTC. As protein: CASSHGTARGGYTF.

The CDR3 DNA reads as TGTGCCAGCAGTGAATATAATGGGTACAGGGGGCGACGGGTCGGGGAGCTGTTTTTT. Protein product: CASSEYNGYRGRRVGELFF. The chain has TRBV25-1 and TRBJ2-2; 9 positions agree with TRBD1. From germline, CDR1 is MGHDK and CDR2 SYGVNS. Germline trimming cut 0 bases from V and 7 bases from J; bases unmatched to any gene: 15. The length of the CDR3 is 19 residues.

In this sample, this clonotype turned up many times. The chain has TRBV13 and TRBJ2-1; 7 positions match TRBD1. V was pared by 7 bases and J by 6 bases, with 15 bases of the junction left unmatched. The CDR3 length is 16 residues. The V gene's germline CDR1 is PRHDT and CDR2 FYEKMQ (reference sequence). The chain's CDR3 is CASTPPRQGVPNEQFF. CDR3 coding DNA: TGTGCCAGCACCCCGCCGAGACAGGGAGTGCCCAATGAGCAGTTCTTC.

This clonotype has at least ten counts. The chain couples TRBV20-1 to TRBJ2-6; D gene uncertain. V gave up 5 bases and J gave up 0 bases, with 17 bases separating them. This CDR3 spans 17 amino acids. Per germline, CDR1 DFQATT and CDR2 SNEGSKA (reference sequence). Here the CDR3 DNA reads TGCAGTGCTGAACCGGGTCCAACGCACTCTGGGGCCAACGTCCTGACTTTC. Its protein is CSAEPGPTHSGANVLTF.

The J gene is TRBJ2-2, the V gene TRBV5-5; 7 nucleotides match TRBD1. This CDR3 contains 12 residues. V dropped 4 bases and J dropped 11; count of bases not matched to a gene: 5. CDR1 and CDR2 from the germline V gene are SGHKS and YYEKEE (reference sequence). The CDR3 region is CASSLDRSELFF. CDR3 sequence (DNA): TGTGCCAGCAGCCTGGACAGGTCCGAGCTGTTTTTT.

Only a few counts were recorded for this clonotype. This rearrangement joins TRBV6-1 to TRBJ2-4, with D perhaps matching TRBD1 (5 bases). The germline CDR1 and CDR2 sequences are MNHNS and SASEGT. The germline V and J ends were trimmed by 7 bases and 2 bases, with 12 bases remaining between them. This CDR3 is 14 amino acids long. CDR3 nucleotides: TGTGCCAGCATCAAAGTGGACACCAAAAACATTCAGTACTTC. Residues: CASIKVDTKNIQYF.

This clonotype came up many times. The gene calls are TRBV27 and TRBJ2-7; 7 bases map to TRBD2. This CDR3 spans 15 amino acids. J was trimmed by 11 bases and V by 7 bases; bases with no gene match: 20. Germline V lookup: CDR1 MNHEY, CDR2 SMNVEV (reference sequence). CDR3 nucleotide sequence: TGTGCCAGCACCCTTCTCGGTGGCGGGAGAGATAGAAAGTACTTC. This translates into CASTLLGGGRDRKYF.

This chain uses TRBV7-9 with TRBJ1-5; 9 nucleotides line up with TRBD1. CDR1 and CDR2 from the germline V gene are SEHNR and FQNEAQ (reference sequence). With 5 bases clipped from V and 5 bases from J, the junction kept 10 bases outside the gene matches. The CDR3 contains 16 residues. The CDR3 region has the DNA TGTGCCAGCAGCCCAGGGACAGGGAAAAGTGATCAGCCCCAGCATTTT. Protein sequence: CASSPGTGKSDQPQHF. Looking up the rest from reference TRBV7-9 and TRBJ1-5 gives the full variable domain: DTGVSQNPRHKITKRGQNVTFRCDPISEHNRLYWYRQTLGQGPEFLTYFQNEAQLEKSRLLSDRFSAERPKGSFSTLEIQRTEQGDSAMYLCASSPGTGKSDQPQHFGDGTRLSIL.

CDR3 sequence reads: CASSIRQGDGMNTEAFF. The CDR3, as DNA: TGTGCCAGTAGTATACGGCAGGGCGACGGGATGAACACTGAAGCTTTCTTT. The chain carries TRBV19 and TRBJ1-1; D may be TRBD1 (5 bases). Germline-derived CDR1 and CDR2 are LNHDA and SQIVND (reference sequence). The CDR3 length is 17 residues. Trimming removed 2 bases from V and 0 bases from J, with 16 bases in between.

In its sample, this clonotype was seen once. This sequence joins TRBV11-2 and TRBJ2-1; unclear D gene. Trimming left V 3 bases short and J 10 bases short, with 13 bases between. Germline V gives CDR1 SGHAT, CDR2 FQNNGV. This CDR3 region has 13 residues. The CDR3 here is CASSFRSDLEQFF. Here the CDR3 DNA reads TGTGCCAGCAGCTTCCGTTCGGACCTCGAGCAGTTCTTC.

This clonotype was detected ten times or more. Written as DNA, the CDR3 is TGTGCCAGCAGCTGGCCCCCGGGCGGGAGTTCACCAGAGACCCAGTACTTC. Amino acids: CASSWPPGGSSPETQYF. This chain uses TRBV11-2 with TRBJ2-5; TRBD2 aligns across 7 bases. Germline V CDR1 and CDR2: SGHAT, FQNNGV. The CDR3 spans 17 residues. J lost 4 bases, V lost 4 bases, and 15 bases had no gene match.

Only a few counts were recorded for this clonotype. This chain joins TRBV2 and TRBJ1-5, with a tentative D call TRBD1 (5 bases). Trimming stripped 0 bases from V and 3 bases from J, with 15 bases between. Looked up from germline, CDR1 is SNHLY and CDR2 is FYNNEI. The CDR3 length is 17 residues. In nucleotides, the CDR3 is TGTGCCAGCAGTGAAGCGCTTCCGACAGTACACAATCAGCCCCAGCATTTT. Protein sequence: CASSEALPTVHNQPQHF.

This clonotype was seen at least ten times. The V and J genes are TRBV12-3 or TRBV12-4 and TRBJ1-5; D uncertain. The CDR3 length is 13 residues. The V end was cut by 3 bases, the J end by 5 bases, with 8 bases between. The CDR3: CASSFTEDQPQHF. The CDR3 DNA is TGTGCCAGCAGTTTCACTGAGGATCAGCCCCAGCATTTT.

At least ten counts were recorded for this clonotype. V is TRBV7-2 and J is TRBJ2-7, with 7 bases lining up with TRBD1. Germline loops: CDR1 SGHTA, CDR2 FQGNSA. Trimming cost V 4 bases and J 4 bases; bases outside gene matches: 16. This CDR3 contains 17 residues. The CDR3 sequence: CASSSRISTGIRYEQYF. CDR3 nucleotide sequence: TGTGCCAGCAGCTCCCGAATATCGACAGGGATTAGATACGAGCAGTACTTC.

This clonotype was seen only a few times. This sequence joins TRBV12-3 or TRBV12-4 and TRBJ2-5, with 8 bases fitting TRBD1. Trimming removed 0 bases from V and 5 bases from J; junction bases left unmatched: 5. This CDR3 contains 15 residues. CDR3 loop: CASSLAPDRDETQYF. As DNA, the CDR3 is TGTGCCAGCAGTTTAGCGCCGGACAGGGACGAGACCCAGTACTTC.

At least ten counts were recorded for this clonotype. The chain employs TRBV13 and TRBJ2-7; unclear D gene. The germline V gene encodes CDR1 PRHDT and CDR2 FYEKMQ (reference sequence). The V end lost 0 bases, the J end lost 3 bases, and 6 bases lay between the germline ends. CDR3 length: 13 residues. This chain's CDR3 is CASSLGLSYEQYF. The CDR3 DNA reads TGTGCCAGCAGCTTAGGCCTAAGCTACGAGCAGTACTTC.

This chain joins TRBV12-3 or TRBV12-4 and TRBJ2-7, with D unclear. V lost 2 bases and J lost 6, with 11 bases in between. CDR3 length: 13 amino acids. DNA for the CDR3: TGTGCCAGCAGTTTAAAGGGATCAGGCGAGCAGTACTTC. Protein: CASSLKGSGEQYF.

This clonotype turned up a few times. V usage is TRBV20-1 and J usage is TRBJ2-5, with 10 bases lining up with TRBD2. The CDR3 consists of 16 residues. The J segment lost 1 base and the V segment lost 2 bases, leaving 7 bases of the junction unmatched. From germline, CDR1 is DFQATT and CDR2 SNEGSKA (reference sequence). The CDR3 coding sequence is TGCAGTGCTAGACCCCTAGCGGGAGAGCCCCAAGAGACCCAGTACTTC. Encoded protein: CSARPLAGEPQETQYF.

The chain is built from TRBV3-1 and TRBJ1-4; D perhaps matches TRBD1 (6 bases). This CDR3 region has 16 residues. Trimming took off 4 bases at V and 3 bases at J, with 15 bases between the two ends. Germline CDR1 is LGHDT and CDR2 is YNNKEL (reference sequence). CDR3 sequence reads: CASSPLGGASNEKLFF. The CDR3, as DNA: TGTGCCAGCAGCCCTCTCGGGGGGGCATCTAATGAAAAACTGTTTTTT. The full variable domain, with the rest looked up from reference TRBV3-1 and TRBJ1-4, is DTAVSQTPKYLVTQMGNDKSIKCEQNLGHDTMYWYKQDSKKFLKIMFSYNNKELIINETVPNRFSPKSPDKAHLNLHINSLELGDSAVYFCASSPLGGASNEKLFFGSGTQLSVL.

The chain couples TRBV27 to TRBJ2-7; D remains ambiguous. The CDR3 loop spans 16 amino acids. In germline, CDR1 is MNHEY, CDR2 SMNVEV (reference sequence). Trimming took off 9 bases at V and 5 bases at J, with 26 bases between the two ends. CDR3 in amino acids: CASKRPIESGYDEQYF. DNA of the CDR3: TGTGCCAGTAAAAGGCCAATAGAGTCTGGCTATGACGAGCAGTACTTC.